One TCR beta chain is described in this entry. The antigen is undetermined. The second PCR ran roughly 6 to 12 cycles with a sample-barcoded 5' primer and J-beta primers. One entry per CDR3 protein, called by TCRdb with MiXCR from the 5' RACE reads. Of around 400,000 distinct CDR3 sequences listed, 45% to 65% are singletons. Trimming at V came to 6 bases and at J to 9 bases, leaving 9 bases not matched to a gene. The V gene's germline CDR1 is MRHNA and CDR2 SNTAGT. CDR3 length: 15 residues. These data are taken from a study of blood T cells in healthy people across ages. Overall study results and limits: More naive CD4+ cells and higher diversity marked long-lived donors relative to aged donors. PBMCs that were unsorted prevented a conclusive naive versus antigen-experienced comparison.

This sequence originates from a man aged 55 to 70 in good health. The specimen sequenced was blood. The chain joins TRBV6-4 to TRBJ2-1; 12 nucleotides align to TRBD2. The CDR3 protein is CASRASGGASGEQFF. CDR3 sequence (DNA): TGTGCCAGCAGAGCTAGCGGGGGGGCCTCGGGTGAGCAGTTCTTC.